What follows are 26 T cell receptor beta chains derived from one specimen sequenced in a study of blood T cell repertoires in COVID-19. Clones were sequenced by immunoSEQ multiplex PCR, and TCRdb holds only the in-frame ones, with some missing. The data show some 100,000 clones, with 74% seen just once and 3.5% to 4% held by the top ten. The sequencing sample was made of peripheral blood. These receptor sequences come from a man aged 70-80 years with COVID-19, enrolled during active disease.

This clone was counted between two and nine times. V usage is TRBV7-2 and J usage is TRBJ1-6; tentatively, D is TRBD1 (6 bases). CDR3 length: 15 residues. The V end lost 5 bases, the J end lost 11 bases, and 19 bases lay between the germline ends. Germline assignment: CDR1 SGHTA and CDR2 FQGNSA. The DNA for the CDR3 is TGTGCCAGCAGCCTACAGGGTCACCGATATACACCCCTCCACTTT. It encodes CASSLQGHRYTPLHF.

The chain joins TRBV7-9 to TRBJ2-3, with D hard to call. This CDR3 is 15 amino acids long. Per the germline V gene, CDR1 is SEHNR and CDR2 is FQNEAQ (reference sequence). Deletions cut 1 base from V and 4 bases from J, with 12 bases between. The CDR3 DNA reads as TGTGCCAGCAGCTTAGAGATAGCCTTTTCAGATACGCAGTATTTT. Protein product: CASSLEIAFSDTQYF.

This clone turned up a few times. An end of the junction does not agree with germline; a read error may underlie this. This chain connects TRBV19 to TRBJ2-5; TRBD1 agrees at 7 bases. This CDR3 is built from 14 residues. CDR1 and CDR2 (germline): LNHDA, SQIVND (reference sequence). CDR3 bases: TGTGCAAGTAGGGTGACAGGGAACGGAGAGACCCAGTACTTC. It translates to CASRVTGNGETQYF.

The rearrangement joins TRBV5-1 to TRBJ2-7; TRBD2 matches at 16 bases. The V segment lost 0 bases and the J segment 6 bases; nucleotides outside the gene matches: 9. The CDR3 is made up of 18 amino acids. Germline V gene sequence: CDR1 SGHRS, CDR2 YFSETQ. The CDR3 bases are TGCGCCAGCAGCTTGGATGGGACTAGCGGGAGGGCCGGGGTCGAGCAGTACTTC. Residues: CASSLDGTSGRAGVEQYF. The complete variable domain, with remaining parts taken from reference TRBV5-1 and TRBJ2-7, reads KAGVTQTPRYLIKTRGQQVTLSCSPISGHRSVSWYQQTPGQGLQFLFEYFSETQRNKGNFPGRFSGRQFSNSRSEMNVSTLELGDSALYLCASSLDGTSGRAGVEQYFGPGTRLTVT.

This chain uses TRBV18 with TRBJ1-1; weak D call: TRBD1 (5 bases). From germline, CDR1 is KGHSH and CDR2 LQKENI. V lost 1 base to trimming and J lost 5 bases, with 14 bases between them. CDR3 length: 15 amino acids. CDR3 in DNA: TGTGCCAGCTCACCACAGACAGCGGAGGGGACTGAAGCTTTCTTT. It encodes CASSPQTAEGTEAFF.

This clone came up once. The chain recombines TRBV9 with TRBJ2-7; D unresolved. This CDR3 has 15 residues. CDR1 is SGDLS and CDR2 is YYNGEE in the germline V gene. V lost 3 bases to trimming and J lost 2 bases, with 15 bases between them. CDR3 sequence: CASSGGPAPPYEQYF. The CDR3 DNA reads TGTGCCAGCAGCGGAGGCCCTGCGCCACCCTACGAGCAGTACTTC.

The genes are TRBV5-1 and TRBJ2-1, with TRBD2 identical over 11 bases. The CDR3 covers 16 residues. Germline V gene lookup returns CDR1 SGHRS and CDR2 YFSETQ. The ends lost 4 bases at V and 4 bases at J; junction bases unmatched: 7. CDR3 sequence reads: CASSTNLAGGYNEQFF. As DNA, the CDR3 is TGCGCCAGCAGCACGAACCTAGCGGGAGGATACAATGAGCAGTTCTTC.

The gene calls are TRBV9 and TRBJ2-5; 7 bases agree with TRBD2. Germline values: CDR1 SGDLS, CDR2 YYNGEE. J gave up 4 bases and V 4 bases, and 19 bases lay outside the gene matches. The CDR3 is 18 amino acids. CDR3 sequence reads: CASSSGMAGLAAGETQYF. Here the CDR3 DNA reads TGTGCCAGCAGCTCTGGAATGGCTGGGCTAGCGGCGGGAGAGACCCAGTACTTC.

The V gene is TRBV5-4, the J gene TRBJ1-1; the D gene is possibly TRBD1 (6 bases). CDR3 length: 14 amino acids. Germline loops: CDR1 SGHNT, CDR2 YYREEE (reference sequence). V lost 0 bases, J lost 4 bases, and 10 bases lay in between. The CDR3 region has the DNA TGTGCCAGCAGCTTGGCCATAGGGGGCACTGAAGCTTTCTTT. Protein sequence: CASSLAIGGTEAFF.

This CDR3 reads CASSIDSSESFGAFF. Here the CDR3 DNA reads TGTGCCAGTAGTATAGATTCTTCCGAAAGTTTCGGAGCTTTCTTT. V and J are TRBV19 and TRBJ1-1, with D hard to call. Between the trimmed V and J ends, which lost 0 bases and 10 bases, there was a span of 18 bases. There are 15 residues in the CDR3. CDR1 LNHDA and CDR2 SQIVND come from the germline V gene (reference sequence). The whole variable domain, filled in from reference TRBV19 and TRBJ1-1, reads DGGITQSPKYLFRKEGQNVTLSCEQNLNHDAMYWYRQDPGQGLRLIYYSQIVNDFQKGDIAEGYSVSREKKESFPLTVTSAQKNPTAFYLCASSIDSSESFGAFFGQGTRLTVV.

This rearrangement joins TRBV3-1 (or the pseudogene TRBV3-2) to TRBJ1-1; D is ambiguous. Trimming took 1 base from V and 1 from J, leaving 10 bases between them. This CDR3 spans 15 amino acids. Germline V gives CDR1 LGHDT, CDR2 YNNKEL (reference sequence). This CDR3 reads CASSQAAGGNTEAFF. CDR3 nucleotides: TGTGCCAGCAGCCAAGCCGCCGGAGGGAACACTGAAGCTTTCTTT.

V gene TRBV5-5 combines with J gene TRBJ2-5; the match to TRBD2 covers 8 bases. Losses at the gene ends were 3 bases for V and 2 bases for J; bases not matched to a gene: 3. Germline V gives CDR1 SGHKS, CDR2 YYEKEE (reference sequence). The CDR3 runs to 14 residues. CDR3: CASSSLAGQETQYF. The CDR3 DNA reads TGTGCCAGCAGCTCCCTAGCGGGTCAAGAGACCCAGTACTTC.

This chain's CDR3 is CASSLTAGRNYGYTF. The DNA of the CDR3 is TGTGCCAGCAGTTTAACGGCAGGGCGCAACTATGGCTACACCTTC. The rearrangement joins TRBV28 to TRBJ1-2; D perhaps matches TRBD1 (5 bases). From germline, CDR1 is MDHEN and CDR2 SYDVKM. V was trimmed by 2 bases and J by 2 bases, leaving 12 bases between them. The length of the CDR3 is 15 residues.

The chain carries TRBV30 and TRBJ2-1; 10 bases align to TRBD2. V lost 2 bases, J lost 5 bases, and 12 bases stayed unmatched. The CDR3 spans 17 residues. Germline CDR1 and CDR2: GTSNPN and SVGIG (reference sequence). The CDR3 region has the DNA TGTGCCTGGAGTCCCCCCCGGCGACTAGCGGGTGACAATGAGCAGTTCTTC. This encodes CAWSPPRRLAGDNEQFF.

V usage is TRBV28 and J usage is TRBJ1-1; the match to TRBD1 covers 7 bases. The germline gives CDR1 MDHEN, CDR2 SYDVKM. V was pared by 5 bases and J by 6 bases, with 9 bases of the junction left unmatched. There are 14 residues in the CDR3. The CDR3 is CASSPPTGWAEAFF. CDR3 nucleotides: TGTGCCAGCAGTCCCCCGACAGGGTGGGCTGAAGCTTTCTTT.

The genes are TRBV18 and TRBJ2-2; 7 bases are a match to TRBD1. The CDR3 contains 19 residues. The germline V gene encodes CDR1 KGHSH and CDR2 LQKENI. J lost 2 bases, V lost 4 bases, and 16 bases had no gene match. The CDR3, as DNA: TGTGCCAGCTCACGACTGACAGGGAAGTCTCCCTCAAACACCGGGGAGCTGTTTTTT. This encodes CASSRLTGKSPSNTGELFF.

This clone was observed many times. The chain links TRBV2 to TRBJ1-5; tentative D call: TRBD1 (6 bases). There are 14 residues in the CDR3. V lost 7 bases and J lost 0, with 10 bases in between. Germline lookup yields CDR1 SNHLY and CDR2 FYNNEI. CDR3 DNA: TGTGCCAGCACCCGACAGGTTAGCAATCAGCCCCAGCATTTT. It yields the protein CASTRQVSNQPQHF.

The chain has TRBV2 and TRBJ1-6, with 7 positions matching TRBD1. This CDR3 has 16 residues. Germline V gene data show CDR1 as SNHLY and CDR2 as FYNNEI. The J segment lost 5 bases and the V segment lost 0 bases, leaving 4 bases of the junction unmatched. The CDR3 loop reads CASSEAQGQHNSPLHF. The CDR3 DNA follows: TGTGCCAGCAGTGAAGCGCAGGGACAGCATAATTCACCCCTCCACTTT.

J is TRBJ1-2 and V is TRBV29-1, with D unresolved. Trimming removed 6 bases at V and 4 bases at J, with 9 bases between. Germline CDR1 SQVTM, CDR2 ANQGSEA. This CDR3 has 11 residues. The CDR3 is CSVEPAYGYTF. CDR3 DNA sequence: TGCAGCGTGGAGCCTGCCTATGGCTACACCTTC. Using reference TRBV29-1 and TRBJ1-2 for the parts outside the CDR3, the full variable domain is SAVISQKPSRDICQRGTSLTIQCQVDSQVTMMFWYRQQPGQSLTLIATANQGSEATYESGFVIDKFPISRPNLTFSTLTVSNMSPEDSSIYLCSVEPAYGYTFGSGTRLTVV.

This clone was seen ten or more times. V gene TRBV4-3 combines with J gene TRBJ2-1; no reliable D call. This CDR3 contains 16 residues. The germline V gene has CDR1 LGHNA and CDR2 YSLEER. V was trimmed by 4 bases and J by 5 bases, leaving 18 bases between them. The CDR3 sequence is CASSLTRVVAHNEQFF. In DNA, the CDR3 is TGCGCCAGCAGCCTCACCCGGGTCGTGGCCCACAATGAGCAGTTCTTC.

The chain links TRBV7-6 to TRBJ2-2, with D possibly TRBD1 on 6 matching bases. The germline V and J ends were trimmed by 5 bases and 3 bases, with 10 bases remaining between them. From germline, CDR1 is SGHVS and CDR2 FNYEAQ. The CDR3 totals 14 residues. CDR3 in DNA: TGTGCCAGCAGCCGCACAGGGTACACCGGGGAGCTGTTTTTT. Protein product: CASSRTGYTGELFF.

This clone showed up just a few times. The chain is built from TRBV7-3 and TRBJ2-3; TRBD2 matches 10 bases. The CDR3 covers 15 residues. From germline, CDR1 is SGHTA and CDR2 FQGTGA. With 8 bases clipped from V and 1 base from J, the junction kept 6 bases outside the gene matches. CDR3 in amino acids: CASALGTSGTDTQYF. The CDR3 DNA is TGTGCCAGCGCCCTGGGGACTAGCGGCACAGATACGCAGTATTTT.

This clone was counted a single time. Other DNA sequences in the sample encode the same CDR3. The gene calls are TRBV28 and TRBJ1-1; 7 bases fit TRBD1. Germline values: CDR1 MDHEN, CDR2 SYDVKM. The CDR3 has 14 amino acids. The J segment lost 0 bases and the V segment lost 6 bases, leaving 4 bases of the junction unmatched. The CDR3 reads CASSSGQLNTEAFF. In nucleotides, the CDR3 is TGTGCCAGCAGCTCGGGACAGTTGAACACTGAAGCTTTCTTT. Drawing the rest from reference TRBV28 and TRBJ1-1, the complete variable domain is DVKVTQSSRYLVKRTGEKVFLECVQDMDHENMFWYRQDPGLGLRLIYFSYDVKMKEKGDIPEGYSVSREKKERFSLILESASTNQTSMYLCASSSGQLNTEAFFGQGTRLTVV.

The chain carries TRBV5-4 and TRBJ2-3, with 8 nucleotides matching TRBD2. V shed 2 bases and J 2 bases; nucleotides not matched to a gene: 4. This CDR3 is built from 15 residues. Germline values: CDR1 SGHNT, CDR2 YYREEE (reference sequence). CDR3 sequence: CASSFLSGNTDTQYF. Written as DNA, the CDR3 is TGTGCCAGCAGCTTCCTTAGCGGGAACACAGATACGCAGTATTTT.

The V call is TRBV27, the J call TRBJ1-1; no firm D call. CDR1 is MNHEY and CDR2 is SMNVEV in the germline V gene (reference sequence). V lost 11 bases to trimming and J lost 7 bases, with 8 bases between them. The CDR3 length is 9 residues. The CDR3 spells CAGNIEAFF. The CDR3 bases are TGTGCCGGCAATATTGAAGCTTTCTTT.

V gene TRBV6-1 combines with J gene TRBJ1-6; possibly TRBD1 for D (6 bases). Germline V lookup: CDR1 MNHNS, CDR2 SASEGT. V lost 4 bases and J 0 bases, leaving 16 bases between the germline ends. There are 18 residues in the CDR3. The chain's CDR3 is CASSVSGTPISYNSPLHF. CDR3 DNA sequence: TGTGCCAGCAGTGTGTCCGGGACACCTATCTCCTATAATTCACCCCTCCACTTT.